These 7 T cell receptor beta chains were all obtained from the same sample, sequenced in a study of cytomegalovirus exposure and HLA in healthy donors. PCR used 60 Vbeta primers and 13 Jbeta primers. Clones were read by immunoSEQ multiplex PCR, and TCRdb kept only the in-frame ones, dropping some. The data contain approximately 190,000 clones, around 73% of them singletons. The source material was PBMCs. These receptors were obtained from a woman aged 25 to 39 in good health and CMV-seropositive.

This chain connects TRBV6-5 to TRBJ1-2, with 9 bases matching TRBD1. From germline, CDR1 is MNHEY and CDR2 SVGAGI. CDR3 size: 15 residues. J was trimmed by 5 bases and V by 6 bases; bases with no gene match: 10. The CDR3 protein is CASSLQGAVGYGYTF. CDR3 nucleotide sequence: TGTGCCAGCAGCCTACAGGGGGCGGTAGGTTATGGCTACACCTTC.

This clone has only one observation. The chain joins TRBV7-6 to TRBJ2-2; no clear D. The CDR3 has 16 amino acids. Trimming took off 2 bases at V and 1 base at J, with 11 bases between the two ends. CDR1 and CDR2 (germline): SGHVS, FNYEAQ. CDR3 sequence reads: CASSLIPLVNTGELFF. The CDR3 nucleotides read TGTGCCAGCAGCTTAATCCCTCTTGTGAACACCGGGGAGCTGTTTTTT.

The rearrangement uses TRBV30 and TRBJ1-1; 8 bases line up with TRBD1. CDR1 and CDR2 from the germline V gene are GTSNPN and SVGIG (reference sequence). J gave up 1 base and V 4 bases, and 2 bases lay outside the gene matches. This CDR3 is 13 amino acids long. For the CDR3, the DNA is TGTGCCTGGAAAGACAGGGGGAACACTGAAGCTTTCTTT. It yields the protein CAWKDRGNTEAFF.

The chain has TRBV5-1 and TRBJ1-1, with 7 nucleotides matching TRBD1. V gave up 4 bases and J gave up 6 bases; unmatched junction bases: 3. CDR3 size: 12 residues. Per the germline V gene, CDR1 is SGHRS and CDR2 is YFSETQ. The CDR3 region has the DNA TGCGCCAGCAGCGAGACAGGGCCTGAAGCTTTCTTT. It yields the protein CASSETGPEAFF.

As regards this clone: The junction shows a germline mismatch at one end, possibly a read error. The chain has TRBV28 and TRBJ2-7; a weak D match, TRBD2 (5 bases). CDR1 and CDR2 from the germline V gene are MDHEN and SYDVKM. The CDR3 spans 11 residues. This chain's CDR3 is CASSLSGWMDF. CDR3 DNA sequence: TGTGCCAGCAGTTTATCGGGGTGGATGGACTTC.

The chain uses TRBV30 and TRBJ2-1; TRBD2 matches 10 bases. The ends lost 4 bases at V and 7 bases at J; junction bases unmatched: 4. Germline V lookup: CDR1 GTSNPN, CDR2 SVGIG (reference sequence). The CDR3 sequence is 13 residues long. The CDR3 spells CAWTSGSENEQFF. DNA of the CDR3: TGTGCCTGGACTAGCGGGAGTGAGAATGAGCAGTTCTTC.

The rearrangement joins TRBV5-1 to TRBJ2-5, with 13 bases lining up with TRBD2. V lost 4 bases, J lost 4 bases, and 7 bases stayed unmatched. CDR1 SGHRS and CDR2 YFSETQ come from the germline V gene. The CDR3 length is 16 residues. This CDR3 reads CASSPTRLAGGETQYF. DNA of the CDR3: TGCGCCAGCAGCCCGACCCGACTAGCGGGGGGAGAGACCCAGTACTTC.